One sample yielded the 32 T cell receptor beta chains listed below, sequenced in a study of blood T cell repertoires in COVID-19. Measured with immunoSEQ multiplex PCR; TCRdb has only the in-frame clones, and not every one. This sample has about 81,000 clones, with less than 85% found just once. Material for sequencing was peripheral blood. The receptors here all came from a human donor in a cohort sampled during active COVID-19.

The J gene is TRBJ2-3, the V gene TRBV6-5; the match to TRBD2 covers 10 bases. The CDR3 contains 15 residues. V trimming: 8 bases; J trimming: 3 bases; junction bases outside the gene matches: 8. Germline CDR1 reads MNHEY; CDR2 reads SVGAGI. The CDR3 protein is CASGQRGGLTDTQYF. In DNA form, the CDR3 reads TGTGCCAGCGGGCAGCGGGGGGGCCTGACAGATACGCAGTATTTT.

The chain links TRBV18 to TRBJ2-3; 7 positions match TRBD2. The J segment lost 5 bases and the V segment lost 4 bases, leaving 9 bases of the junction unmatched. CDR1 and CDR2 (germline): KGHSH, LQKENI. The CDR3 loop spans 15 amino acids. In DNA form, the CDR3 reads TGTGCCAGCTCACATGGCAGCGGGGTCATAGATACGCAGTATTTT. Its translation: CASSHGSGVIDTQYF.

The chain is built from TRBV7-8 and TRBJ2-7; the match to TRBD2 covers 7 bases. After removal of 1 base from V and 1 base from J, the junction contained 7 bases not matched to a gene. CDR1 and CDR2 from the germline V gene are SGHVS and FQNEAQ. This CDR3 comprises 16 residues. CDR3 loop: CASSLVGGGPSYEQYF. CDR3 bases: TGTGCCAGCAGCTTAGTCGGCGGGGGTCCATCCTACGAGCAGTACTTC.

The rearrangement links TRBV7-3 to TRBJ2-5; D perhaps matches TRBD1 (6 bases). V lost 5 bases and J lost 3, with 13 bases in between. Germline V gene data show CDR1 as SGHTA and CDR2 as FQGTGA. The CDR3 has 14 amino acids. This CDR3 reads CASSAGGGKETQYF. The CDR3 bases are TGTGCCAGCAGCGCTGGGGGCGGAAAAGAGACCCAGTACTTC.

The rearrangement joins TRBV7-5 to TRBJ2-1; the table names TRBD1, a call not compared with the DNA. TRBV7-5 is assigned pseudogene status. This CDR3 has 19 residues. The CDR3 here is CVRSSRTPGQMSSYNEQFF. For the CDR3, the DNA is TGTGTCAGAAGCTCCAGAACTCCTGGACAGATGAGCTCCTACAATGAGCAGTTCTTC.

The chain carries TRBV20-1 and TRBJ2-5; 9 nucleotides match TRBD2. V shed 3 bases, J shed 3 bases, and the junction held 5 bases outside the gene matches. The germline gives CDR1 DFQATT, CDR2 SNEGSKA (reference sequence). This CDR3 contains 14 residues. CDR3 bases: TGCAGTGCTAGTTCGGCGGGGGGGAAAGAGACCCAGTACTTC. It encodes CSASSAGGKETQYF.

The chain recombines TRBV5-4 with TRBJ2-7, with 10 bases identical to TRBD1. CDR3 size: 14 residues. The J segment lost 0 bases and the V segment lost 5 bases, leaving 2 bases of the junction unmatched. CDR1 SGHNT and CDR2 YYREEE come from the germline V gene (reference sequence). CDR3 DNA sequence: TGTGCCAGCAGTCGGACAGGGGGCTCCTACGAGCAGTACTTC. Translated, it gives CASSRTGGSYEQYF.

This clone has a handful of counts. J is TRBJ2-1 and V is TRBV7-8; possible D gene TRBD2, 6 bases. This CDR3 has 15 amino acids. The germline V gene encodes CDR1 SGHVS and CDR2 FQNEAQ. V was pared by 2 bases and J by 9 bases, with 17 bases between. CDR3: CASSLKGTRDGEQFF. The DNA for the CDR3 is TGTGCCAGCAGCTTAAAGGGGACTCGTGACGGTGAGCAGTTCTTC.

This chain uses TRBV19 with TRBJ1-1; D uncertain. Trimming removed 3 bases from V and 3 bases from J, with 8 bases in between. The CDR3 has 13 amino acids. The germline CDR1 and CDR2 sequences are LNHDA and SQIVND (reference sequence). The CDR3 DNA follows: TGTGCCAGTAGTATGAGTACTTACACTGAAGCTTTCTTT. Its translation is CASSMSTYTEAFF. Full variable domain (remainder filled in from reference TRBV19 and TRBJ1-1): DGGITQSPKYLFRKEGQNVTLSCEQNLNHDAMYWYRQDPGQGLRLIYYSQIVNDFQKGDIAEGYSVSREKKESFPLTVTSAQKNPTAFYLCASSMSTYTEAFFGQGTRLTVV.

The CDR3 loop is CASNNPPRESLRVEQYF. The CDR3 coding sequence is TGTGCCAGCAACAACCCCCCCCGGGAGTCGTTAAGGGTCGAGCAGTACTTC. This sequence joins TRBV21-1 and TRBJ2-7; the D call TRBD2 from the table was never checked on the DNA. TRBV21-1 is designated a pseudogene. The CDR3 length is 17 residues.

The gene calls are TRBV5-1 and TRBJ1-1; TRBD1 agrees at 11 bases. J gave up 1 base and V 0 bases, and 5 bases lay outside the gene matches. The CDR3 runs to 17 residues. Germline CDR1 is SGHRS and CDR2 is YFSETQ. CDR3 sequence: CASSLAGTGGPNTEAFF. CDR3 DNA: TGCGCCAGCAGCTTGGCTGGGACAGGGGGTCCGAACACTGAAGCTTTCTTT.

The J gene is TRBJ1-1, the V gene TRBV18, with unresolved D. Per germline, CDR1 KGHSH and CDR2 LQKENI. Trimming left V 3 bases short and J 4 bases short, with 12 bases between. This CDR3 region has 14 residues. The CDR3 coding sequence is TGTGCCAGCTCACCCACGGATGGGAGCACTGAAGCTTTCTTT. The encoded protein is CASSPTDGSTEAFF.

The chain links TRBV7-8 to TRBJ2-7, with 7 bases lining up with TRBD1. The J segment lost 2 bases and the V segment lost 4 bases, leaving 8 bases of the junction unmatched. The CDR3 sequence is 15 residues long. The germline CDR1 and CDR2 sequences are SGHVS and FQNEAQ. The CDR3 reads CASSSSRGLAYEQYF. CDR3 nucleotides: TGTGCCAGCAGCTCGTCGAGGGGGCTAGCCTACGAGCAGTACTTC.

This clone was recorded once. The J gene is TRBJ1-3, the V gene TRBV6-1; D not resolved. This CDR3 is 13 amino acids long. CDR1 is MNHNS, CDR2 SASEGT, per germline. V gave up 3 bases and J gave up 4 bases, with 7 bases separating them. The CDR3 region is CASSEAGGNTIYF. CDR3 bases: TGTGCCAGCAGTGAGGCGGGGGGAAACACCATATATTTT.

The chain combines TRBV29-1 with TRBJ2-3; perhaps TRBD1 as D (5 bases). Looked up from germline, CDR1 is SQVTM and CDR2 is ANQGSEA. Trimming left V 7 bases short and J 1 base short, with 15 bases between. The CDR3 has 14 residues. CDR3 sequence reads: CSAQILQGTDTQYF. The CDR3 region has the DNA TGCAGCGCTCAGATATTACAGGGCACAGATACGCAGTATTTT.

The chain uses TRBV19 and TRBJ2-3, with 9 bases aligning to TRBD2. The CDR3 contains 16 residues. J gave up 5 bases and V 8 bases, and 14 bases lay outside the gene matches. The germline V gene has CDR1 LNHDA and CDR2 SQIVND (reference sequence). CDR3 nucleotides: TGTGCCAGTTCCAACCGCCTAGCGGGGTTGAGAGATACGCAGTATTTT. Its translation: CASSNRLAGLRDTQYF.

The chain employs TRBV23-1 and TRBJ1-1; 9 bases map to TRBD1. TRBV23-1 is classed as an ORF, of uncertain function. The CDR3 covers 17 residues. V lost 7 bases to trimming and J lost 7 bases; unmatched junction nucleotides: 19. CDR3: CASTPYRDRAILNEAFF. The CDR3 DNA sequence: TGCGCCAGCACACCTTACCGGGACAGGGCAATTCTCAATGAAGCTTTCTTT.

CDR3 in amino acids: CASSAGSPEAFF. CDR3 in DNA: TGTGCCAGCAGTGCAGGGTCCCCTGAAGCTTTCTTT. This chain links TRBV28 with TRBJ1-1; a weak D match, TRBD1 (5 bases). Trimming took off 5 bases at V and 6 bases at J, with 10 bases between the two ends. The CDR3 runs 12 residues. CDR1 and CDR2 (germline): MDHEN, SYDVKM.

The rearrangement links TRBV30 to TRBJ2-7; 7 bases align to TRBD1. The trim removed 3 bases at V and 1 base at J, leaving 0 bases unmatched. CDR3 length: 12 amino acids. Germline-derived CDR1 and CDR2 are GTSNPN and SVGIG (reference sequence). Here the CDR3 DNA reads TGTGCCTGGAGGGACAGGTCCTACGAGCAGTACTTC. Encoded protein: CAWRDRSYEQYF.

This chain uses TRBV19 with TRBJ1-6; 7 bases agree with TRBD1. V shed 6 bases, J shed 7 bases, and the junction held 12 bases outside the gene matches. The germline V gene has CDR1 LNHDA and CDR2 SQIVND (reference sequence). This CDR3 has 16 amino acids. The CDR3, as DNA: TGTGCCAGTAGAGGGGGGCAGGGGGGTTTGAATTCACCCCTCCACTTT. Protein sequence: CASRGGQGGLNSPLHF.

This chain joins TRBV28 and TRBJ2-5; 8 positions agree with TRBD2. The CDR3 is 14 residues long. CDR1 MDHEN and CDR2 SYDVKM come from the germline V gene. Trimming cost V 5 bases and J 7 bases; bases outside gene matches: 9. The CDR3 region has the DNA TGTGCCAGCAGTCTAATAGCGGGACTTGGGACCCAGTACTTC. This codes for CASSLIAGLGTQYF.

This chain joins TRBV21-1 and TRBJ2-7; the DNA was not compared with TRBD2, the D call given in the table. TRBV21-1 is labeled a pseudogene. This CDR3 region has 15 residues. In nucleotides, the CDR3 is TGTGCCAGCAGCAAAGTGCGGAGGGGAGTCCACGAGCAGTACTTC. Encoded protein: CASSKVRRGVHEQYF.

J is TRBJ1-1 and V is TRBV21-1; TRBD1 is taken as the D call from the table, unchecked against the DNA. TRBV21-1 is described as a pseudogene. This CDR3 region has 15 residues. The CDR3 sequence: CASSTDRGENTEAFF. As DNA, the CDR3 is TGTGCCAGCAGCACAGACAGGGGTGAGAACACTGAAGCTTTCTTT.

The rearrangement uses TRBV5-5 and TRBJ1-5; 8 nucleotides match TRBD1. The CDR3 has 14 residues. Trimming cost V 5 bases and J 9 bases; bases outside gene matches: 10. CDR1 and CDR2 (germline): SGHKS, YYEKEE (reference sequence). The CDR3: CASSSGTGVWPQHF. Here the CDR3 DNA reads TGTGCCAGCAGTTCCGGGACAGGAGTATGGCCCCAGCATTTT.

The chain combines TRBV19 with TRBJ1-3, with D tentatively TRBD1 (5 bases). Trimming stripped 10 bases from V and 0 bases from J, with 13 bases between. Germline CDR1 reads LNHDA; CDR2 reads SQIVND (reference sequence). The CDR3 runs to 14 residues. CDR3 DNA sequence: TGTGCCACCCAACAGGACCACTCTGGAAACACCATATATTTT. Translation: CATQQDHSGNTIYF. The complete variable domain, with remaining parts taken from reference TRBV19 and TRBJ1-3, reads DGGITQSPKYLFRKEGQNVTLSCEQNLNHDAMYWYRQDPGQGLRLIYYSQIVNDFQKGDIAEGYSVSREKKESFPLTVTSAQKNPTAFYLCATQQDHSGNTIYFGEGSWLTVV.

This rearrangement joins TRBV9 to TRBJ1-2; tentative D call: TRBD1 (5 bases). The V gene lost 3 bases and the J gene lost 2 bases, with 14 bases spanning the gap. The germline CDR1 and CDR2 sequences are SGDLS and YYNGEE. This CDR3 has 15 residues. The DNA for the CDR3 is TGTGCCAGCAGCGCTAGATCCGGGGGGAACTATGGCTACACCTTC. Its protein product is CASSARSGGNYGYTF.

In its sample, this clone was seen once. The genes are TRBV14 and TRBJ2-7; D perhaps matches TRBD2 (6 bases). In germline, CDR1 is SGHDN, CDR2 FVKESK. CDR3 size: 12 residues. The V end was cut by 1 base, the J end by 6 bases, with 7 bases between. CDR3 DNA: TGTGCCAGCAGCCAAGGGGGGGTCGAGCAGTACTTC. It is translated as CASSQGGVEQYF.

The J gene is TRBJ2-2, the V gene TRBV10-2, with TRBD1 identical over 10 bases. The CDR3 is made up of 15 amino acids. CDR1 is WSHSY, CDR2 SAAADI, per germline. The V gene end was trimmed by 7 bases and the J gene end by 5 bases; junction bases not matched to a gene: 7. The CDR3 DNA is TGCGCCAGCACCAACAGACAGGGGGCAACCGGGGAGCTGTTTTTT. This encodes CASTNRQGATGELFF.

The chain has TRBV28 and TRBJ2-7; maybe TRBD1 (6 bases). The CDR3 sequence is 14 residues long. Trimming stripped 3 bases from V and 3 bases from J, with 12 bases between. CDR1 and CDR2 from the germline V gene are MDHEN and SYDVKM. The CDR3 sequence is CASSFDRQSYEQYF. CDR3 sequence (DNA): TGTGCCAGCAGTTTCGACAGGCAGAGCTACGAGCAGTACTTC.

Points on this clone: Mismatch with germline at one junction end may stem from a read error. V and J are TRBV5-4 and TRBJ1-4; perhaps TRBD1 as D (6 bases). CDR3 length equals 11 residues. Germline lookup yields CDR1 SGHNT and CDR2 YYREEE (reference sequence). CDR3: CASSLGDTEIF. The CDR3 bases are TGTGCCAGCAGCTTGGGGGACACCGAAATTTTT. The whole variable domain, filled in from reference TRBV5-4 and TRBJ1-4, reads ETGVTQSPTHLIKTRGQQVTLRCSSQSGHNTVSWYQQALGQGPQFIFQYYREEENGRGNFPPRFSGLQFPNYSSELNVNALELDDSALYLCASSLGDTEIFGSGTQLSVL.

This clone came up once. The chain uses TRBV12-5 and TRBJ1-5, with TRBD1 matching over 9 bases. Looked up from germline, CDR1 is LGHNT and CDR2 is FRNRAP. Losses at the gene ends were 1 base for V and 0 bases for J; bases not matched to a gene: 1. The CDR3 runs 16 residues. CDR3 in amino acids: CASGLGTGDSNQPQHF. The CDR3 DNA follows: TGTGCTAGTGGTTTGGGGACAGGGGATAGCAATCAGCCCCAGCATTTT.

The chain combines TRBV7-6 with TRBJ1-6; D is undetermined. This CDR3 has 15 residues. CDR1 SGHVS and CDR2 FNYEAQ come from the germline V gene. With 1 base removed from V and 9 bases from J, the gap between germline ends came to 13 bases. The DNA for the CDR3 is TGTGCCAGCAGCTTAGTTTCCGGGTTAAGTTCACCCCTCCACTTT. Amino acid sequence: CASSLVSGLSSPLHF. Complete variable domain (other parts from reference TRBV7-6 and TRBJ1-6): GAGVSQSPRYKVTKRGQDVALRCDPISGHVSLYWYRQALGQGPEFLTYFNYEAQQDKSGLPNDRFSAERPEGSISTLTIQRTEQRDSAMYRCASSLVSGLSSPLHFGNGTRLTVT.